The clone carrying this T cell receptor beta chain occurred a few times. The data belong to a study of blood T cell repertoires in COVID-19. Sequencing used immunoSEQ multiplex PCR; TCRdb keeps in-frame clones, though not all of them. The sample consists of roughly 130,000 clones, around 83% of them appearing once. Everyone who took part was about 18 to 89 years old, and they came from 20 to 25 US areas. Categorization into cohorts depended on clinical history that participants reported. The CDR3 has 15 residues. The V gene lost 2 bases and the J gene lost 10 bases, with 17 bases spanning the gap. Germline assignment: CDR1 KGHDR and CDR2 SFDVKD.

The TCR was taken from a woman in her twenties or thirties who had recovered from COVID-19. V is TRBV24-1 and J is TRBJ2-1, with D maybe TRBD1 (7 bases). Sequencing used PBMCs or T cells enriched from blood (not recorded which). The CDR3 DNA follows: TGTGCCACCAGTGATTCCCTTCCTCAGGGGGGAGAGCAGTTCTTC. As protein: CATSDSLPQGGEQFF.